What follows are 2 T cell receptor beta chains derived from one specimen sequenced in a study of cytomegalovirus exposure and HLA in healthy donors. The PCR made use of 60 Vbeta and 13 Jbeta primers. Profiling relied on immunoSEQ multiplex PCR, and the TCRdb table lists in-frame clones only, not all of them. There are 100,000 to 150,000 clones in the sample; over 65% occur only once, and about 20% lies in the top ten. The sequenced sample was PBMCs. The receptors here all came from a man aged 18 to 29 in good health and CMV-seropositive.

V gene TRBV7-3 combines with J gene TRBJ2-3, with 9 bases identical to TRBD2. V was clipped by 2 bases and J by 2 bases; unmatched bases: 2. Germline CDR1 is SGHTA and CDR2 is FQGTGA. The CDR3 runs to 15 residues. As DNA, the CDR3 is TGTGCCAGCAGCTTACTAGCGGGGCCCACAGATACGCAGTATTTT. Its protein product is CASSLLAGPTDTQYF. The whole variable domain, remainder taken from reference TRBV7-3 and TRBJ2-3, is GAGVSQTPSNKVTEKGKYVELRCDPISGHTALYWYRQSLGQGPEFLIYFQGTGAADDSGLPNDRFFAVRPEGSVSTLKIQRTERGDSAVYLCASSLLAGPTDTQYFGPGTRLTVL.

The chain carries TRBV9 and TRBJ1-6, with D perhaps TRBD1 (6 bases). CDR3 length equals 15 residues. The V end lost 0 bases, the J end lost 7 bases, and 11 bases lay between the germline ends. Germline V lookup: CDR1 SGDLS, CDR2 YYNGEE. CDR3 coding DNA: TGTGCCAGCAGCGTAGCTACAGGGACCAATTCACCCCTCCACTTT. This translates into CASSVATGTNSPLHF.